This TCR beta chain is from a study of T cell responses to AZD1222 COVID-19 vaccine. Libraries were prepared by immunoSEQ multiplex PCR; TCRdb keeps only in-frame clonotypes and omits some of them. The table has around 74,000 clones, about 91% seen once; the top ten hold under 7.5%. Whole-study findings and limits: Two doses of AZD1222 preceded a rise in Spike-specific TCR breadth and depth. Epitopes outside B.1.351 and B.1.1.7 mutated regions reportedly drew nearly half of spike TCRs. No repertoire was sampled before or during the peak T cell response, only after it.

V lost 1 base to trimming and J lost 8 bases, with 11 bases between them. The CDR3 loop spans 14 amino acids. The germline CDR1 and CDR2 sequences are SNHLY and FYNNEI. In regard to this clone: The antigen is undetermined.

The chain uses TRBV2 and TRBJ1-4; TRBD1 is a possible D gene (6 bases). The clonotype comes from an adult in good health. The material was peripheral blood, obtained on day 0 of MenACWY control vaccination. CDR3 coding DNA: TGTGCCAGCAGTGAAGAGGGGGGCTTAGAAAAACTGTTTTTT. Translated, it gives CASSEEGGLEKLFF.